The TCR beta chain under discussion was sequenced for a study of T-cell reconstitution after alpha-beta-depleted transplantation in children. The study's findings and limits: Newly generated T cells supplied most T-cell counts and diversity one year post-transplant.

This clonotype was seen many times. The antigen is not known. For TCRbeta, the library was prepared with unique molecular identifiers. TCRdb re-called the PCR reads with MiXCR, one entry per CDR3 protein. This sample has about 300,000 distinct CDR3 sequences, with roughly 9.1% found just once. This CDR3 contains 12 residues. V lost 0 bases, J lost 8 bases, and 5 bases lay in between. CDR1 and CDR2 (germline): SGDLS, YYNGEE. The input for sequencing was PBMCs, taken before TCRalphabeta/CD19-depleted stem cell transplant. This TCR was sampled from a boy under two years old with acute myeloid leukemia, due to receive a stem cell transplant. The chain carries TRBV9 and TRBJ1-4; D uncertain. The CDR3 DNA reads TGTGCCAGCAGCGTAGCCGGGGAAAAACTGTTTTTT. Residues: CASSVAGEKLFF.